This TCR beta chain comes out of a study of shared clonotypes between healthy human individuals. Overall study results and limits: Blood was the only sampled material, and tissue repertoires likely differ.

The data were produced by immunoSEQ multiplex PCR, yet TCRdb's version contains in-frame clones alone and is incomplete. The sample lists under 2,000,000 clones; roughly 94% were seen once. As regards this clone: As yet, its antigen is unknown.

Only CD45RO-negative cells positively selected for CCR7 counted as naive CD8 cells, so terminally differentiated effector memory CD45RA+ cells were excluded. Only Caucasian adults living in Nashville, Tennessee served as donors. The CDR3 loop spans 16 amino acids. The germline V gene has CDR1 LGHNA and CDR2 YSLEER. With 0 bases clipped from V and 8 bases from J, the junction kept 12 bases outside the gene matches. The sequence was collected from a man between 18 and 35 years old in good health. The rearrangement links TRBV4-3 to TRBJ1-2, with 7 bases identical to TRBD1. Sequencing was carried out using naive CD8+ T cells sorted from blood. The CDR3 DNA reads TGCGCCAGCAGCCAAGATTGGCAGGGGGGGAGAGAAGGCTACACCTTC. Translating gives CASSQDWQGGREGYTF.